This entry features one T cell receptor beta chain sequence. This sample is part of a study of blood T cell repertoires in COVID-19. Here immunoSEQ multiplex PCR was the method, and the copy in TCRdb shows in-frame clones only, minus some. The sample lists a few hundred thousand clones, more than 65% occurring once. Germline CDR1 is SGHAT and CDR2 is FQNNGV. Deletions cut 2 bases from V and 2 bases from J, with 7 bases between. CDR3 size: 14 residues. The genes are TRBV11-2 and TRBJ2-4; D ambiguous. This receptor was obtained from a man aged 50-59 years with active or convalescent COVID-19. Sequencing input: peripheral blood. CDR3 DNA sequence: TGTGCCAGCAGCTTAACAGCTTCCAAAAACATTCAGTACTTC. Translated, it gives CASSLTASKNIQYF.